This T cell receptor beta chain comes out of a study of shared clonotypes between healthy human individuals. CDR1 and CDR2 (germline): SGHAT, FQDESV (reference sequence). The length of the CDR3 is 17 residues. The V and J ends lost 5 bases and 5 bases, in that order; junction bases with no gene match: 11. Some clones are missing from TCRdb's copy, which holds only in-frame ones; the method was immunoSEQ multiplex PCR. The sample has under 2,500,000 clones, around 95% seen once; the top ten hold roughly 0.13%. Material for sequencing was naive CD4+ T cells sorted from blood. Described subset: CD45RA+ positively selected. This sequence originates from a man aged 18-30 years in good health. This chain joins TRBV11-1 and TRBJ2-3; 12 positions match TRBD2. CDR3 DNA: TGTGCCAGCAGCCACATGCCTAGCGGGGGGGCTCTAGATACGCAGTATTTT. Encoded protein: CASSHMPSGGALDTQYF.